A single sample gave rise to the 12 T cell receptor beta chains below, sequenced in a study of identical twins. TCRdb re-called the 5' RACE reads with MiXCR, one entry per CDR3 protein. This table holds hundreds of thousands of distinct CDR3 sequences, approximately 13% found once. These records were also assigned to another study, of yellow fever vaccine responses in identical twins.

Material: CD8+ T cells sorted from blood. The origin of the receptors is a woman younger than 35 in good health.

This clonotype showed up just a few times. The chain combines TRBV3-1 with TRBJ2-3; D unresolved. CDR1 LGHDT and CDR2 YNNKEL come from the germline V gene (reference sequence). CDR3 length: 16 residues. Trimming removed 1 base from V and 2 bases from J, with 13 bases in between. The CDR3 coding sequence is TGTGCCAGCAGCCAAGTCCCGGAGTGGACCACAGATACGCAGTATTTT. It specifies CASSQVPEWTTDTQYF.

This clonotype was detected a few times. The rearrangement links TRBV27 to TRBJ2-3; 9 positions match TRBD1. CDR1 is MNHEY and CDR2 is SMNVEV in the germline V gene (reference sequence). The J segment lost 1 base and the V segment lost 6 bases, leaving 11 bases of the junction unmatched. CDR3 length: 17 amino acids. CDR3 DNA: TGTGCCAGCAGGCGACTCAAGACAGGGGGTGGCACAGATACGCAGTATTTT. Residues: CASRRLKTGGGTDTQYF.

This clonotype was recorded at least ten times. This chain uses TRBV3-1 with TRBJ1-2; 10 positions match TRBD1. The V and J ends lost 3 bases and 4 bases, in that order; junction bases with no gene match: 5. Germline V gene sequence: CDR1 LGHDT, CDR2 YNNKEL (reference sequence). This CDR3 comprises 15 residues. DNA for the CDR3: TGTGCCAGCAGCCAGCCGACAGGGGGCGTCTATGGCTACACCTTC. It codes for CASSQPTGGVYGYTF.

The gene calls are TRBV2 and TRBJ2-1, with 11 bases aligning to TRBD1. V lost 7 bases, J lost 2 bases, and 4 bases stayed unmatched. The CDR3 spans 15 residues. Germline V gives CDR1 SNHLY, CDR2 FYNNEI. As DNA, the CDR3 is TGTGCCAGCAAAGGGACAGGGGGGCCCTACAATGAGCAGTTCTTC. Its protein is CASKGTGGPYNEQFF. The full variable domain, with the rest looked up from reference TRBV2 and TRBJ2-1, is EPEVTQTPSHQVTQMGQEVILRCVPISNHLYFYWYRQILGQKVEFLVSFYNNEISEKSEIFDDQFSVERPDGSNFTLKIRSTKLEDSAMYFCASKGTGGPYNEQFFGPGTRLTVL.

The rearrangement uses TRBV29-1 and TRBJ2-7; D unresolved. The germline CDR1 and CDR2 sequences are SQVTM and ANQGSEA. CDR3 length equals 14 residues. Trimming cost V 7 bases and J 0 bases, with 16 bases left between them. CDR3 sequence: CSALGDWSSYEQYF. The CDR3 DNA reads TGCAGCGCCTTAGGCGACTGGAGCTCCTACGAGCAGTACTTC.

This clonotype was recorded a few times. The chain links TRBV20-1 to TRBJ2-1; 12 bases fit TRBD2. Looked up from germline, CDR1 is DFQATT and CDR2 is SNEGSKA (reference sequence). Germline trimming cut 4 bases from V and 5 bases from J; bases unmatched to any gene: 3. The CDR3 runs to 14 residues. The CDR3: CSATGLAGNNEQFF. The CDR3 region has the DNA TGCAGTGCTACTGGACTAGCGGGGAACAATGAGCAGTTCTTC.

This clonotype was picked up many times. CDR3 region: CATSGEGANTGELFF. The CDR3 DNA reads TGTGCCACCAGCGGGGAGGGAGCGAACACCGGGGAGCTGTTTTTT. This sequence joins TRBV15 and TRBJ2-2; 7 bases align to TRBD2. CDR3 length: 15 residues. The germline CDR1 and CDR2 sequences are LNHNV and YYDKDF (reference sequence). V lost 5 bases, J lost 0 bases, and 3 bases stayed unmatched. Supplemented by reference TRBV15 and TRBJ2-2, the full variable domain reads DAMVIQNPRYQVTQFGKPVTLSCSQTLNHNVMYWYQQKSSQAPKLLFHYYDKDFNNEADTPDNFQSRRPNTSFCFLDIRSPGLGDTAMYLCATSGEGANTGELFFGEGSRLTVL.

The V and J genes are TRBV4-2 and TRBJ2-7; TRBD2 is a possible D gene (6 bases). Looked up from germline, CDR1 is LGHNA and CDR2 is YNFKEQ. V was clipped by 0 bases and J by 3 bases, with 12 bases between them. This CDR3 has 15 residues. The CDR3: CASSQESGGSYEQYF. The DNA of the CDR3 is TGTGCCAGCAGCCAAGAAAGTGGGGGGAGCTACGAGCAGTACTTC.

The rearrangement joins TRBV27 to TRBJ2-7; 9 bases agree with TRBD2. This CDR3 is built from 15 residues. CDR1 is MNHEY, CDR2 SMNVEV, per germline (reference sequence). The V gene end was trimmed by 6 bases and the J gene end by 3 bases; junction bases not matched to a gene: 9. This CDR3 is CASSRVSGSFYEQYF. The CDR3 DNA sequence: TGTGCCAGCAGCCGGGTTAGCGGGAGCTTCTACGAGCAGTACTTC.

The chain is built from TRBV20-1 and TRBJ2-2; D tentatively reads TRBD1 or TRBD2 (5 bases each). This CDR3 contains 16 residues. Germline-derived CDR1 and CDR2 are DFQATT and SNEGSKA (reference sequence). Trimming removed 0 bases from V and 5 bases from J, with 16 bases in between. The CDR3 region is CSARDPSRDLTGELFF. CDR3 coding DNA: TGCAGTGCTAGAGACCCGTCCCGGGACCTTACCGGGGAGCTGTTTTTT.

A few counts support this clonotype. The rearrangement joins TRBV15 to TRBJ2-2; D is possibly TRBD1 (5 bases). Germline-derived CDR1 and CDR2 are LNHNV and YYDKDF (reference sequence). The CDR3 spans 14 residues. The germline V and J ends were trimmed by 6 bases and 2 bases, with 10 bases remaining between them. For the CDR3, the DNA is TGTGCCACCAGTTACGGACAAAACACCGGGGAGCTGTTTTTT. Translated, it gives CATSYGQNTGELFF.

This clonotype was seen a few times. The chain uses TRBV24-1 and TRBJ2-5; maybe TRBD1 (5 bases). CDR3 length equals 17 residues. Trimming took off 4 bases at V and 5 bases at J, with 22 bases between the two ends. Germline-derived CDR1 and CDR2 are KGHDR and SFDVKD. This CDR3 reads CATSEIKDTTGGETQYF. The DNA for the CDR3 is TGTGCCACCAGTGAGATCAAGGACACCACGGGTGGGGAGACCCAGTACTTC.